Below are 19 T cell receptor beta chains sequenced from a single sample in a study of CD8+CD57+ T cells in acquired aplastic anemia. Genomic DNA, serving as template, underwent TCR beta VDJ and CDR3 profiling. In TCRdb, the reads were re-called with MiXCR into one record per CDR3 protein. The table shows about 210,000 distinct CDR3 sequences, with approximately 57% occurring only once. The specimen was sorted CD4+, CD8+, or CD8+CD57+ T cells (not recorded which) from PBMCs. The receptors here all came from a human donor in good health.

The chain is built from TRBV9 and TRBJ2-5, with D perhaps matching TRBD1 or TRBD2 (5 bases each). Germline values: CDR1 SGDLS, CDR2 YYNGEE. The CDR3 contains 15 residues. V was cut by 0 bases and J by 0 bases, with 9 bases left in between. The CDR3 nucleotides are TGTGCCAGCAGCGTAGATGGGACGTACCAAGAGACCCAGTACTTC. Protein: CASSVDGTYQETQYF.

This clonotype occurred many times. The rearrangement joins TRBV7-8 to TRBJ2-3; TRBD1 matches at 9 bases. In germline, CDR1 is SGHVS, CDR2 FQNEAQ. The CDR3 runs to 14 residues. Losses at the gene ends were 5 bases for V and 7 bases for J; bases not matched to a gene: 7. CDR3 DNA sequence: TGTGCCAGCAGCCTAGGACAGGGGAGGAATACGCAGTATTTT. Amino acid sequence: CASSLGQGRNTQYF.

This clonotype was observed a single time. The V and J genes are TRBV19 and TRBJ2-5; 14 bases agree with TRBD2. CDR3 length equals 15 residues. Germline CDR1 is LNHDA and CDR2 is SQIVND (reference sequence). V was clipped by 3 bases and J by 3 bases; unmatched bases: 0. The CDR3 reads CASSMGLAGEETQYF. In DNA, the CDR3 is TGTGCCAGTAGTATGGGACTAGCGGGGGAAGAGACCCAGTACTTC.

This clonotype was picked up many times. The chain recombines TRBV10-2 with TRBJ2-1, with TRBD1 matching over 7 bases. The CDR3 is 13 amino acids. CDR1 and CDR2 from the germline V gene are WSHSY and SAAADI. The V segment lost 6 bases and the J segment 5 bases; nucleotides outside the gene matches: 4. CDR3 in amino acids: CASSLDRDNEQFF. CDR3 bases: TGCGCCAGCAGCCTAGACAGGGACAATGAGCAGTTCTTC.

This clonotype came up many times. This chain uses TRBV7-6 with TRBJ2-1, with no clear D. In germline, CDR1 is SGHVS, CDR2 FNYEAQ. There are 16 residues in the CDR3. The V end lost 5 bases, the J end lost 2 bases, and 16 bases lay between the germline ends. This CDR3 is CASSPRVSLTYNEQFF. The CDR3 nucleotides read TGTGCCAGCAGCCCCCGGGTTTCACTCACCTACAATGAGCAGTTCTTC.

For this clonotype: Because the CDR3 is missing its conserved closing phenylalanine or tryptophan, this is likely a read error. The rearrangement joins TRBV5-4 to TRBJ2-5; no firm D call. Germline V gene data show CDR1 as SGHNT and CDR2 as YYREEE (reference sequence). The length of the CDR3 is 17 residues. CDR3 sequence (DNA): TGCGCCAGCAGCCAAGACTCCCCTTCCGTCGAGGAGGAGACCCAGTACATC. Translating it yields CASSQDSPSVEEETQYI.

This clonotype showed up just once. This chain uses TRBV5-1 with TRBJ2-3; D remains ambiguous. The V gene's germline CDR1 is SGHRS and CDR2 YFSETQ. CDR3 length: 14 residues. Trimming stripped 7 bases from V and 1 base from J, with 13 bases between. CDR3 sequence: CASGKTGRTDTQYF. In DNA form, the CDR3 reads TGCGCCAGCGGAAAGACGGGCCGCACAGATACGCAGTATTTT.

This chain joins TRBV10-3 and TRBJ1-2; the D is unclear. V lost 4 bases, J lost 2 bases, and 11 bases lay in between. There are 14 residues in the CDR3. Germline-derived CDR1 and CDR2 are ENHRY and SYGVKD. The CDR3 is CAISALGRNYGYTF. In DNA form, the CDR3 reads TGTGCCATCAGTGCCCTCGGCAGAAACTATGGCTACACCTTC.

CDR3 in amino acids: CASGPRTNYGYTF. The CDR3 nucleotides are TGTGCTAGTGGCCCCCGCACTAACTATGGCTACACCTTC. The J gene is TRBJ1-2, the V gene TRBV12-5; no definite D call. V lost 6 bases and J 0 bases, leaving 8 bases between the germline ends. This CDR3 is built from 13 residues. Germline-derived CDR1 and CDR2 are LGHNT and FRNRAP.

The rearrangement links TRBV2 to TRBJ2-7; possible D gene TRBD2, 5 bases. The J call could be wrong; TRBJ2-5 is a better fit for the DNA end. The V gene's germline CDR1 is SNHLY and CDR2 FYNNEI. The length of the CDR3 is 15 residues. The CDR3: CASTYYGGYQETQYF. DNA for the CDR3: TGTGCCAGCACCTACTATGGCGGGTACCAAGAGACCCAGTACTTC.

CDR3 coding DNA: TGTGCCAGCACCGGCGGTACAGGGTCCGGGGAGACCCAGTACTTC. Encoded protein: CASTGGTGSGETQYF. The chain combines TRBV2 with TRBJ2-5; tentative D call: TRBD1 (6 bases). CDR3 size: 15 residues. CDR1 and CDR2 from the germline V gene are SNHLY and FYNNEI. V lost 7 bases, J lost 5 bases, and 20 bases lay in between.

This sequence joins TRBV6-5 and TRBJ1-1; D is unclear. The CDR3 has 16 residues. The germline V and J ends were trimmed by 4 bases and 0 bases, with 15 bases remaining between them. Germline V lookup: CDR1 MNHEY, CDR2 SVGAGI. CDR3 bases: TGTGCCAGCAGTTCTCTGTCCGAAGGCATGAACACTGAAGCTTTCTTT. Translation: CASSSLSEGMNTEAFF.

The chain has TRBV5-1 and TRBJ2-7; TRBD2 matches at 7 bases. The V gene's germline CDR1 is SGHRS and CDR2 YFSETQ. The CDR3 is made up of 15 amino acids. V lost 0 bases, J lost 9 bases, and 12 bases stayed unmatched. CDR3 in DNA: TGCGCCAGCAGCTTGGGACTAGCTGTTACCGGGGGGCAGTACTTC. This gives the protein CASSLGLAVTGGQYF.

This clonotype was seen just once. The conserved phenylalanine or tryptophan is not found at the CDR3 terminus, so this likely reflects a read error. The chain carries TRBV24-1 and TRBJ2-7; 7 nucleotides match TRBD1. Germline CDR1 and CDR2: KGHDR and SFDVKD. The length of the CDR3 is 14 residues. Trimming removed 0 bases from V and 5 bases from J; junction bases left unmatched: 3. The CDR3 DNA follows: TGTGCCACCAGTGATTTGCAAACAGGGGACGAGCAGTACTCC. Translated: CATSDLQTGDEQYS.

In the case of this clonotype: Given the absence of the conserved phenylalanine or tryptophan at the CDR3 end, a read error is likely. The chain carries TRBV7-9 and TRBJ2-3; D gene uncertain. Germline V lookup: CDR1 SEHNR, CDR2 FQNEAQ (reference sequence). The CDR3 length is 15 residues. With 5 bases removed from V and 4 bases from J, the gap between germline ends came to 16 bases. CDR3 sequence reads: CASSPRAAGADTQYL. CDR3 sequence (DNA): TGTGCCAGCAGCCCCCGCGCCGCTGGGGCAGATACGCAGTATCTT.

The chain joins TRBV12-3 or TRBV12-4 to TRBJ2-7, with 11 bases identical to TRBD1. Unmatched junction bases numbered 8, after V lost 5 bases and J lost 5 bases. This CDR3 is built from 15 residues. CDR3 coding DNA: TGTGCCAGCAGTACCGGGACAGGGGGACGGGACGAGCAGTACTTC. Translated, it gives CASSTGTGGRDEQYF.

This clonotype was detected only a few times. The rearrangement uses TRBV24-1 and TRBJ2-2; D is undetermined. V was trimmed by 4 bases and J by 7 bases, leaving 6 bases between them. CDR1 and CDR2 from the germline V gene are KGHDR and SFDVKD. This CDR3 comprises 12 residues. The CDR3 reads CATSDRVGELFF. DNA for the CDR3: TGTGCCACCAGTGACCGGGTCGGGGAGCTGTTTTTT.

This clonotype showed up many times. This chain links TRBV7-9 with TRBJ2-2; 12 bases line up with TRBD2. CDR3 size: 15 residues. J was trimmed by 3 bases and V by 8 bases; bases with no gene match: 4. CDR1 SEHNR and CDR2 FQNEAQ come from the germline V gene (reference sequence). In DNA, the CDR3 is TGTGCCAGCTGGAGACTAGCGGGGGACACCGGGGAGCTGTTTTTT. It yields the protein CASWRLAGDTGELFF.

J is TRBJ2-7 and V is TRBV7-9; either TRBD1 or TRBD2 may fit D (5 bases each). The CDR3 has 14 amino acids. The germline V and J ends were trimmed by 5 bases and 2 bases, with 13 bases remaining between them. Germline values: CDR1 SEHNR, CDR2 FQNEAQ (reference sequence). DNA for the CDR3: TGTGCCAGCAGCGCCCGGGGCGTACCCTACGAGCAGTACTTC. Its translation: CASSARGVPYEQYF.